The subject of this entry is one T cell receptor (beta chain). Data came from immunoSEQ multiplex PCR; TCRdb stores just in-frame clones and leaves some out. The repertoire has roughly 80,000 clones, about nine tenths of them found once; the top ten carry 0.3% to 0.4%. This sample was taken from a study of OX40 agonist ivuxolimab in advanced cancers. Study-wide background: An agonistic anti-OX40 (CD134) antibody, ivuxolimab, was used to treat the patients. Earlier treatment with anti-PD-1, anti-PD-L1 or anti-CTLA-4 was permitted, and around 36% had received some. Partial response was recorded in three patients: one hepatocellular carcinoma and two cutaneous melanoma cases.

The sample in question was CD4+ or CD8+ T cells sorted from blood, obtained in a trial of the OX40 agonist ivuxolimab. The TCR was taken from an adult with an advanced solid tumor such as melanoma, head and neck, liver or kidney cancer.

CDR3 amino acids: CASSLDLRSYEQYF. The CDR3 DNA reads as TGCGCCAGCAGCCTCGATCTTCGGAGCTACGAGCAGTACTTC. The chain has TRBV5-1 and TRBJ2-7; unclear D gene. The CDR3 consists of 14 residues. V shed 4 bases and J shed 3 bases, with 14 bases lying between them. Germline loops: CDR1 SGHRS, CDR2 YFSETQ.